This T cell receptor beta chain comes out of a study of T-cell reconstitution after alpha-beta-depleted transplantation in children. Study conclusions and caveats: By one year post-transplant, T-cell counts and diversity largely arose from T cells that were newly produced.

This clonotype was recorded at least ten times. Its target is unknown. This sample's TCRbeta library carried unique molecular identifier barcodes. TCRdb passed the PCR reads through MiXCR, listing each CDR3 protein once. The sample consists of around 670,000 distinct CDR3 sequences, around 14% of them appearing once. V was clipped by 0 bases and J by 6 bases, with 8 bases between them. This CDR3 comprises 13 residues. Looked up from germline, CDR1 is DFQATT and CDR2 is SNEGSKA (reference sequence). The starting material was PBMCs, obtained before TCRalphabeta/CD19-depleted stem cell transplant. The chain has TRBV20-1 and TRBJ2-2, with D possibly being TRBD2 (6 bases). The sequence was collected from a girl under 10 years old with congenital amegakaryocytic thrombocytopenia, due to receive a stem cell transplant. The CDR3 nucleotides are TGCAGTGCTAGAGATACGGGAGCCGGGGAGCTGTTTTTT. Its translation: CSARDTGAGELFF.